This TCR beta chain derives from a study of blood T cell repertoires in COVID-19. Looking at the study overall: Researchers got acute and convalescent COVID-19 samples from the United States, Italy and Spain. PBMCs, B-cell-depleted T cells, or T cells provided the cDNA or gDNA that made up the material.

It was during active infection that Seattle patients were enrolled and then longitudinally followed. Clones were sequenced by immunoSEQ multiplex PCR, and TCRdb holds only the in-frame ones, with some missing. This sample has fewer than 500,000 clones; 70% to 90% occur once, and the top ten carry 0.7% to 0.85%. The source material was peripheral blood. The source of this sequence is a man aged 18 to 30 with COVID-19, enrolled during active disease.

The CDR3 DNA follows: TGTGCCACCAGTGATTTCCAAGGAGGGAGGGATGAGCAGTTCTTC. Protein sequence: CATSDFQGGRDEQFF. This chain joins TRBV24-1 and TRBJ2-1; 7 nucleotides match TRBD2. J was trimmed by 8 bases and V by 1 base; bases with no gene match: 7. Germline CDR1 is KGHDR and CDR2 is SFDVKD. CDR3 length: 15 amino acids.